Listed below are T cell receptor beta chains from one sample, sequenced in a study of cytomegalovirus exposure and HLA in healthy donors. Profiling relied on immunoSEQ multiplex PCR, and the TCRdb table lists in-frame clones only, not all of them. The sample records 110,000 to 150,000 clones, about 74% being singletons. Sequenced input: PBMCs. Receptor source: a woman between 45 and 60 years old in good health and CMV-seronegative. Both conserved end residues are part of each CDR3. The D gene is left open where the match is weak. Rows may omit the clone size; those that give it use once, few, many or a size class.

size | J | V | D | DNA | CDR3
- | TRBJ2-3 | TRBV10-3 | - | TGTGCCATCAGTGAGTCGGAGGCGGACACAGATACGCAGTATTTT | CAISESEADTDTQYF
- | TRBJ2-7 | TRBV10-3 | TRBD1 | TGTGCCAGCTCCGGGACAGGGACGCACGAGCAGTACTTC | CASSGTGTHEQYF
once | TRBJ2-5 | TRBV5-1 | TRBD2 | TGCGCCAGCAGCCAGTGGGGACTAGCGGGGGTACAAGAGACCCAGTACTTC | CASSQWGLAGVQETQYF
few | TRBJ1-2 | TRBV6-6 | - | TGTGCCAGCAGCCGACCGCGCGGGGGGGACTATGGCTACACCTTC | CASSRPRGGDYGYTF
- | TRBJ1-2 | TRBV7-9 | - | TGTGCCAGCAGCTTTCAGGGCCACTATGGCTACACCTTC | CASSFQGHYGYTF
- | TRBJ2-7 | TRBV29-1 | - | TGCAGCGTTGAAGGTACAGGGTCCGAGCAGTACTTC | CSVEGTGSEQYF
once | TRBJ2-7 | TRBV5-6 | TRBD1 | TGTGCCAGCAGCTTTGGACAGGGGGCTCGCGAGCAGTACTTC | CASSFGQGAREQYF
few | TRBJ1-2 | TRBV28 | TRBD1 | TGTGCCAGCAGCTCCAGACAGGGGGTGGGCTATGGCTACACCTTC | CASSSRQGVGYGYTF
- | TRBJ2-7 | TRBV27 | - | TGTGCCAGCAGTTACGACAGCCTCTACGAGCAGTACTTC | CASSYDSLYEQYF
- | TRBJ1-2 | TRBV20-1 | - | TGCAGTGCTTCTGATGGCTACACCTTC | CSASDGYTF
- | TRBJ1-1 | TRBV6-6 | - | TGTGCCAGCAGCTATGCCCCGGGGATCGAGGCTTTCTTT | CASSYAPGIEAFF
- | TRBJ1-2 | TRBV4-2 | TRBD1 | TGTGCCAGCAGCCAAGACCTGACAGGGGGACATGGCTACACCTTC | CASSQDLTGGHGYTF
- | TRBJ2-3 | TRBV6-1 | TRBD2 | TGTGCCAGCAGGCTAGCGGGGTTTGCAGATACGCAGTATTTT | CASRLAGFADTQYF
- | TRBJ1-3 | TRBV4-1 | - | TGCGCCAGCAGCCAAGTACTTTACAGGGCGGGAAACACCATATATTTT | CASSQVLYRAGNTIYF
- | TRBJ1-4 | TRBV21-1 | - | TGTGCCAGCTTTAGACTCCGGGGGGAGGGTGAAAAACTGTTTTTT | CASFRLRGEGEKLFF
- | TRBJ2-1 | TRBV19 | - | TGTGCGATAGCGTCCAGCTCCTACAATGAGCAGTTCTTC | CAIASSSYNEQFF
- | TRBJ2-1 | TRBV9 | TRBD2 | TGTGCCAGCAGCGTAGTATCGGGCGGGGGGCCGGATGAGCAGTTCTTC | CASSVVSGGGPDEQFF
- | TRBJ2-2 | TRBV30 | TRBD1 | TGTGCCTGGGTGAACCCGGGACAGGCGAACACCGGGGAGCTGTTTTTT | CAWVNPGQANTGELFF
few | TRBJ2-3 | TRBV4-1 | TRBD1 | TGCGCCAGCAGCCAACCGGGACAGGGAGGCGATACGCAGTATTTT | CASSQPGQGGDTQYF
once | TRBJ1-2 | TRBV7-2 | - | TGTGCCAGCAGCGCCGGTAACTATGGCTACACCTTC | CASSAGNYGYTF
few | TRBJ1-6 | TRBV6-5 | TRBD1 | TGTGCCAGCAGTTACTCGGATCAGGGGGCGTTCTCACCCCTCCACTTT | CASSYSDQGAFSPLHF